These T cell receptor beta chains were read from a single sample in a study of CD8 T cells in ankylosing spondylitis. TCRdb reprocessed the 5' RACE reads with MiXCR, giving one entry per CDR3 protein. There are 230,000 or so distinct CDR3 sequences in the sample; 18% occur only once, and around a third lies in the top ten. The sample consisted of blood, either unsorted or a sorted T cell fraction (not recorded which). The receptor set was obtained from a male donor with ankylosing spondylitis or in good health (not recorded which). Each CDR3 is given with its conserved first and last residue. Each record gives: V gene, clone size, J gene, D gene, CDR3 DNA, CDR3 protein. D genes are given only for firm matches. Clone size is not always given. Where it is, it says once, few, many or a class for expanded clones.

>TRBV4-1|few|TRBJ2-7|TRBD1
TGCGCCAGCAGCGCCAGACAGGGAAGGAACGAGCAGTACTTC
CASSARQGRNEQYF
>TRBV21-1|few|TRBJ2-7|.
TGTGCCAGCAGCAGGGACAGGGTCTCCTACGAGCAGTACTTC
CASSRDRVSYEQYF
>TRBV12-3/TRBV12-4|few|TRBJ2-1|.
TGTGCCAGCACCTGGGGGGGGGCCCTCTACAATGAGCAGTTCTTC
CASTWGGALYNEQFF
>TRBV4-1|.|TRBJ2-3|.
TGCGCCAGCAGCCAAGAAAAATACACGGAGGGAGTGATCACAGATACGCAGTATTTT
CASSQEKYTEGVITDTQYF
>TRBV16|.|TRBJ2-7|.
TGTGCCAGCTCAACGCTCGGTAATCGAGGTAAATCCTACGAGCAGTACTTC
CASSTLGNRGKSYEQYF
>TRBV27|.|TRBJ2-1|.
TGTGCCAGCGCGAGACTAAGCTCCTACAATGAGCAGTTCTTC
CASARLSSYNEQFF
>TRBV9|.|TRBJ2-7|.
TGTGCCAGCAGCGTAGATGGGACCGACTACGAGCAGTACTTC
CASSVDGTDYEQYF
>TRBV4-2|.|TRBJ2-2|TRBD2
TGTGCCAGCAGCCAAGGGACTAGCGGGATCACCGGGGAGCTGTTTTTT
CASSQGTSGITGELFF
>TRBV3-1|.|TRBJ2-3|TRBD2
TGTGCCAGCAGCCCGACAGCGGGAGGGCCGGATACGCAGTATTTT
CASSPTAGGPDTQYF
>TRBV11-2|.|TRBJ2-7|.
TGTGCCAGCAGCTTACCCACAGGGCCGGTGGGGGAGCAGTACTTC
CASSLPTGPVGEQYF
>TRBV4-3|.|TRBJ2-1|.
TGCGCCAGCAGCCGCGACAGGACCCCCTACAATGAGCAGTTCTTC
CASSRDRTPYNEQFF
>TRBV11-3|few|TRBJ2-3|TRBD2
TGTGCCAGCAGCATCTCTAGCGGGAGTACAGATACGCAGTATTTT
CASSISSGSTDTQYF
>TRBV28|few|TRBJ2-1|.
TGTGCCAGCACCGTGGGACCGGGCAATGAGCAGTTCTTC
CASTVGPGNEQFF
>TRBV20-1|few|TRBJ1-2|.
TGCAGTGCTAGAGCAGGCTCAATTTATAACTATGGCTACACCTTC
CSARAGSIYNYGYTF
>TRBV29-1|.|TRBJ1-4|TRBD1
TGCAGCGCGCATCTTTGGTCGGGACAGAGCGAAAAACTGTTTTTT
CSAHLWSGQSEKLFF
>TRBV4-3|.|TRBJ2-4|TRBD1
TGCGCCAGCAGCGAGGGACAGAGTGGCATTCAGTACTTC
CASSEGQSGIQYF
>TRBV27|.|TRBJ2-2|.
TGTGCCAGCAGGGCCGACTCCGGGGAGCTGTTTTTT
CASRADSGELFF
>TRBV21-1|.|TRBJ2-5|.
TGTGCCAGCAGCCCTCCGGGACACCCTAAGATGGAGACCCAGTACTTC
CASSPPGHPKMETQYF
>TRBV5-1|.|TRBJ2-1|.
TGCGCCAGCAGCCCGGGGGACTGGCGGGTTGAGCAGTTCTTC
CASSPGDWRVEQFF
>TRBV4-3|many|TRBJ2-7|.
TGCGCCAGCAGCCAAGATGTCGACTACGAGCAGTACTTC
CASSQDVDYEQYF
>TRBV12-5|.|TRBJ2-7|.
TGTGCTAGTGGTTGGGAGCGGCGGATCTACGAGCAGTACTTC
CASGWERRIYEQYF
>TRBV5-1|.|TRBJ1-1|.
TGCGCCAGCAAGTACGACGGGAACACTGAAGCTTTCTTT
CASKYDGNTEAFF
>TRBV7-2|few|TRBJ2-7|.
TGTGCCAGCAGCTTAGCGGGCCCCGGGAACGAGCAGTACTTC
CASSLAGPGNEQYF
>TRBV20-1|few|TRBJ1-5|TRBD1
TGCAGTGCGCCCCGGGACAGGGGGAACCAGCCCCAGCATTTT
CSAPRDRGNQPQHF
>TRBV5-1|few|TRBJ2-7|.
TGCGCCAGCAGCTTGCCGGTGTCGGGCGCGAGTTACGAGCAGTACTTC
CASSLPVSGASYEQYF
>TRBV5-1|many|TRBJ2-3|TRBD2
TGCGCCAGCAGCTTGACCCCTAGCGGGAGTAGTACAGATACGCAGTATTTT
CASSLTPSGSSTDTQYF
>TRBV28|few|TRBJ2-1|.
TGTGCCAGCAGTTTGGTTACAGGGATCAATGAGCAGTTCTTC
CASSLVTGINEQFF
>TRBV2|few|TRBJ2-6|.
TGTGCCAGCAGTAGAGGGGTGAAGCTGGCTGGGGCCAACGTCCTGACTTTC
CASSRGVKLAGANVLTF
>TRBV20-1|few|TRBJ1-2|.
TGCAGTGCTAGGGACAGTGCTTTTGGCTACACCTTC
CSARDSAFGYTF
>TRBV15|few|TRBJ2-2|.
TGTGCCACCAGCAGCGGACAGAACACCGGGGAGCTGTTTTTT
CATSSGQNTGELFF
>TRBV7-8|few|TRBJ2-3|.
TGTGCCAGCAGCCACGGGGCTACAGATACGCAGTATTTT
CASSHGATDTQYF
>TRBV11-2|few|TRBJ2-1|.
TGTGCCAGCAGCTTAGAGGTGGTTTCCGAGCAGTTCTTC
CASSLEVVSEQFF
>TRBV10-3|.|TRBJ2-1|TRBD2
TGTGCCATCAGGCCCCTAGCGGAGGAGAGTAATGAGCAGTTCTTC
CAIRPLAEESNEQFF
>TRBV9|few|TRBJ1-6|.
TGTGCCAGCAGCGTAGGAGGGGACTCAACTAATTCACCCCTCCACTTT
CASSVGGDSTNSPLHF
>TRBV29-1|few|TRBJ2-7|.
TGCAGCGTTGAGTCACAGAGCTCCTACGAGCAGTACTTC
CSVESQSSYEQYF
>TRBV5-5|.|TRBJ2-2|.
TGTGCCAGCAGCTTCTGGTGGGACACCGGGGAGCTGTTTTTT
CASSFWWDTGELFF
>TRBV18|.|TRBJ1-1|.
TGTGCCAGCTCACCCAAACAGGGGAACACTGAAGCTTTCTTT
CASSPKQGNTEAFF
>TRBV14|.|TRBJ2-7|.
TGTGCCAGCAGCCAAGGGGTCGGGCAGTACTTC
CASSQGVGQYF